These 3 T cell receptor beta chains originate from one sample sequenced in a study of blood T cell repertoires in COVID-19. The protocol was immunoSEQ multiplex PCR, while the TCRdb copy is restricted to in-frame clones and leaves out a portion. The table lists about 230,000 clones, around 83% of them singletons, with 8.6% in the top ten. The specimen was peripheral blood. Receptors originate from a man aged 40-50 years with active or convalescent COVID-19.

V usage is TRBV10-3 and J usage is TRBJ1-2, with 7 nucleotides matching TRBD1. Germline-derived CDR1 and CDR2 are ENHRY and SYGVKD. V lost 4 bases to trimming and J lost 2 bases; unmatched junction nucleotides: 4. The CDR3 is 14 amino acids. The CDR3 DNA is TGTGCCATCAGTGGTGCAGGGGGAAACTATGGCTACACCTTC. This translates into CAISGAGGNYGYTF.

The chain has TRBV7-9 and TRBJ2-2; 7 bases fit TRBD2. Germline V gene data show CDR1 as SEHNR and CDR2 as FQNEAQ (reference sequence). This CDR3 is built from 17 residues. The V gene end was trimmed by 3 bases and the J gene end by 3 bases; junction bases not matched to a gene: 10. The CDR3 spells CASSFSSGRDDTGELFF. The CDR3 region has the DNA TGTGCCAGCAGCTTCTCTAGTGGGAGGGATGACACCGGGGAGCTGTTTTTT.

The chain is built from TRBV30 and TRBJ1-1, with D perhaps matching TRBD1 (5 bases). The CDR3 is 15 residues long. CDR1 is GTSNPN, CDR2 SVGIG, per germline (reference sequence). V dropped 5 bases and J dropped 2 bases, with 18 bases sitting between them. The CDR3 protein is CAWGRDGGVNTEAFF. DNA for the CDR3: TGTGCCTGGGGCCGGGACGGCGGGGTAAACACTGAAGCTTTCTTT. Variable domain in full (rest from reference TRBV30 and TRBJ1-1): SQTIHQWPATLVQPVGSPLSLECTVEGTSNPNLYWYRQAAGRGLQLLFYSVGIGQISSEVPQNLSASRPQDRQFILSSKKLLLSDSGFYLCAWGRDGGVNTEAFFGQGTRLTVV.